These 7 T cell receptor beta chains were all obtained from the same sample, sequenced in a study of blood T cell repertoires in COVID-19. Using immunoSEQ multiplex PCR, the repertoire was profiled, and TCRdb retains in-frame clones only, with some absent. The data contain fewer than 150,000 clones, 71% of them singletons. Input material: peripheral blood. The origin of the receptors is a human donor with acute or convalescent COVID-19. The donor label of this sample is uncertain.

This chain joins TRBV2 and TRBJ1-1; D might be TRBD1 (5 bases). The ends were cut back, 4 bases at V and 8 bases at J, with 8 bases in the middle. In germline, CDR1 is SNHLY, CDR2 FYNNEI. The CDR3 contains 11 residues. In DNA form, the CDR3 reads TGTGCCAGCAGTGGCGCAGGGGAAGCTTTCTTT. Its protein is CASSGAGEAFF.

The gene calls are TRBV18 and TRBJ2-3, with no clear D. The germline gives CDR1 KGHSH, CDR2 LQKENI. V lost 3 bases, J lost 5 bases, and 6 bases lay in between. The CDR3 sequence is 12 residues long. In DNA, the CDR3 is TGTGCCAGCTCACCCTCGGTAGATACGCAGTATTTT. Translated: CASSPSVDTQYF.

The J gene is TRBJ1-3, the V gene TRBV9, with D perhaps TRBD1 (6 bases). CDR1 and CDR2 (germline): SGDLS, YYNGEE. Trimming cost V 4 bases and J 4 bases, with 12 bases left between them. This CDR3 is built from 14 residues. The CDR3 sequence: CASSKDSVGNTIYF. CDR3 nucleotides: TGTGCCAGCAGCAAGGACAGTGTGGGAAACACCATATATTTT.

This chain uses TRBV10-3 with TRBJ2-3; 11 positions agree with TRBD1. Germline CDR1 reads ENHRY; CDR2 reads SYGVKD. This CDR3 region has 15 residues. The junction had 0 bases not matched to a gene; V was cut back by 2 bases and J by 2 bases. The CDR3 spells CAISEGQGATDTQYF. In nucleotides, the CDR3 is TGTGCCATCAGTGAGGGACAGGGGGCCACAGATACGCAGTATTTT.

This clone was detected ten times or more. V and J are TRBV4-2 and TRBJ1-1, with 10 bases matching TRBD1. CDR1 and CDR2 from the germline V gene are LGHNA and YNFKEQ. V trimming: 4 bases; J trimming: 3 bases; junction bases outside the gene matches: 5. The CDR3 is 15 amino acids. CDR3 loop: CASSREGQGYTEAFF. The CDR3 bases are TGTGCCAGCAGCCGAGAGGGACAGGGGTACACTGAAGCTTTCTTT.

V usage is TRBV29-1 and J usage is TRBJ1-1; D unresolved. Trimming removed 4 bases at V and 11 bases at J, with 23 bases between. The CDR3 runs to 14 residues. Germline CDR1 is SQVTM and CDR2 is ANQGSEA. CDR3 DNA sequence: TGCAGCGTTGTAGGACTTCGGCGGAACGGGGAGGCTTTCTTT. Translated: CSVVGLRRNGEAFF.

This clone occurred many times. V and J are TRBV4-1 and TRBJ2-3; 15 bases are shared with TRBD2. Germline V gene sequence: CDR1 MGHRA, CDR2 YSYEKL. The CDR3 is 16 amino acids. J lost 5 bases, V lost 4 bases, and 4 bases had no gene match. In nucleotides, the CDR3 is TGCGCCAGCAGCCGGACTAGCGGGGGGGCGGGAGATACGCAGTATTTT. Translation gives CASSRTSGGAGDTQYF.